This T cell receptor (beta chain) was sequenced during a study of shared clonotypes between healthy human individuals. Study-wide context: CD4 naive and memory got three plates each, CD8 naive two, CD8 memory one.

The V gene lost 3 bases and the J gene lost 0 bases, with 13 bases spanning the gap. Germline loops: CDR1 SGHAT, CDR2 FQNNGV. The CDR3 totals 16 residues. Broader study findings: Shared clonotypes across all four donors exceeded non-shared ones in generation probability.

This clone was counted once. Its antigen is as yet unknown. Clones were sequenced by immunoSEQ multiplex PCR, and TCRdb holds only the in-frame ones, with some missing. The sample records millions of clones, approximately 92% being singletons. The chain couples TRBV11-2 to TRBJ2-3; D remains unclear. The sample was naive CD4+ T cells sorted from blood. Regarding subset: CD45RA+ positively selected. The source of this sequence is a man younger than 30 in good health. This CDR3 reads CASSFGRVSSTDTQYF. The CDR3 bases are TGTGCCAGCAGCTTTGGACGGGTATCTAGCACAGATACGCAGTATTTT.